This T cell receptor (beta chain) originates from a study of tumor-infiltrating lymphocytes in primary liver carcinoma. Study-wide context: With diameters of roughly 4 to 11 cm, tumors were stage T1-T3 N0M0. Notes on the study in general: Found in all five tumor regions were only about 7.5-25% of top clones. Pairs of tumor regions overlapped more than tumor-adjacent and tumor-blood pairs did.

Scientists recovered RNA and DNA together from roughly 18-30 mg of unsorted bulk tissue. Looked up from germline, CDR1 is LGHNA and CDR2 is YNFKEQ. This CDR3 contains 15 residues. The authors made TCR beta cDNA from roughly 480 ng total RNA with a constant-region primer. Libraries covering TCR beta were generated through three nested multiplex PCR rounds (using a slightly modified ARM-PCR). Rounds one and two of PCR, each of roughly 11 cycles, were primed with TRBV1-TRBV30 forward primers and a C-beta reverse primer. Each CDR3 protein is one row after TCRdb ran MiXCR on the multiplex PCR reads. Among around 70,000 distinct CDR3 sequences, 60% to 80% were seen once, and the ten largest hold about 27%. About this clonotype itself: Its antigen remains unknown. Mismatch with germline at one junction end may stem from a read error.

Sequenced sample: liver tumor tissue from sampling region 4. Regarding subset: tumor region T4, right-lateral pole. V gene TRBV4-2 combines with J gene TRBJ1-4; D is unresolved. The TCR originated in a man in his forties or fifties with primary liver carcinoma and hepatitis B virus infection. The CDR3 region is CASSQDQRFGERLLF. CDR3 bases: TGTGCCAGCAGCCAAGACCAGCGGTTCGGTGAAAGACTGCTTTTT.